This record looks at one T cell receptor (beta chain) sequence and its context. Its target is unknown. This record belongs to a study of type 1 regulatory T cells. Looking at the study overall: This in vitro CD4 product, T-allo10, is enriched for Tr1 cells and alloantigen-specific. Findings and limits, study-wide: Type 1 regulatory T cells had a more restricted TCR repertoire than non-type 1 regulatory T cells.

TCRdb reprocessed the reads via MiXCR and lists one record per CDR3 protein. The profile shows fewer than 75,000 distinct CDR3 sequences, 49% of them singletons. Looked up from germline, CDR1 is MGHRA and CDR2 is YSYEKL. The CDR3 extends over 15 amino acids. V lost 1 base and J lost 2; bases outside the gene matches: 2. V usage is TRBV4-1 and J usage is TRBJ2-5, with 9 bases identical to TRBD2. The source is a human donor in good health. Material: cultured non-Tr1 T cells, either the whole culture or a sorted T cell fraction (not recorded which). This CDR3 reads CASSQGTSVQETQYF. The CDR3 DNA sequence: TGCGCCAGCAGCCAAGGGACTAGCGTACAAGAGACCCAGTACTTC.